This TCR beta chain was identified in a study of CD8+ T cells in alopecia areata (dated by TCRdb to the late 2010s). As for the study more broadly: The treated patients, all with moderate-to-severe alopecia areata, were enrolled in an open-label pilot trial of oral tofacitinib given at 5 to 10 mg twice daily. Patients received tofacitinib for 6 to 18 months and were then followed off drug for 6 months to check for delayed response and recurrence. The SALT score, which quantifies the percentage of affected scalp surface area, was used to measure disease severity in treated patients. The study used high-throughput TCRbeta sequencing to examine T cell clonal expansion in alopecia areata, in both the C3H/HeJ mouse model and human patients. Scalp tissue and sorted CD4+ and CD8+ peripheral blood T cells from patchy and totalis/universalis alopecia areata patients and from healthy controls were covered by human TCRbeta sequencing. Tofacitinib-treated patients had biopsies at baseline and at 4 and 24 weeks of treatment, with a later scalp biopsy in several patients. Scalp clonality was compared across normal scalp (n=4), patchy alopecia areata scalp (n=8), and alopecia totalis/universalis scalp (n=8). RNA was obtained with the PAXgene miRNA kit for fixed scalp, the miRNeasy kit for PBMCs, and the RNeasy kit for mouse skin. Amplification of TCRbeta CDR3 regions was done by immunoSEQ multiplex PCR using 35 Vbeta forward primers and 13 Jbeta reverse primers. General findings and caveats noted by the study authors: Many expanded lesional clones were found to persist in scalp and blood during tofacitinib treatment, and relapse after treatment cessation may be partly explained by this persistence. Because the treated cohort was small and included a single nonresponder, larger studies are needed to assess links between baseline CD8+ expansion and response. Tofacitinib significantly lowered scalp clonality and the number of expanded CD8+ clones among the top 100 scalp clones. Scalp TCR repertoire analysis is complicated because resident alphabeta T cells in normal human skin are also sequenced, whereas mouse skin is dominated by gammadelta T cells. Shared TCR sequences between patients were less evident than in mice, which may be partly attributable to HLA diversity in the patient population. Compared with normal scalp, lesional scalp, particularly in alopecia totalis/universalis, had higher clonality and more expanded CD8+ clones, which suggests antigenic drive.

The time point tag for this specimen amounts to: around 29 days on oral tofacitinib. This sample's treatment or condition label indicates: oral pan-JAK inhibitor, 5-10 mg twice daily. Lesional scalp punch biopsies and peripheral blood were obtained from alopecia areata patients. PBMCs were separated by density centrifugation and stained for CD3, CD4 and CD8, after which CD4+ and CD8+ T cells were sorted on a FACSAria. This clone has just a few counts. It has no known antigen specificity. Base qualities are not provided; no much larger clone lies one nucleotide away. Library prep was done by the immunoSEQ multiplex PCR assay. For TCR sequencing, RNA was extracted from every sample and reverse transcribed into cDNA to serve as template. First-strand cDNA was synthesized with SuperScript III using a 2:1 mix of oligo-dT and random hexamers. Amplification bias was assessed with a synthetic immune receptor repertoire, and residual bias was removed computationally. The paper's data handling went like this. Raw reads were preprocessed to remove errors, and CDR3 was defined according to IMGT conventions as the region from the conserved cysteine to phenylalanine. Clonality was calculated as 1 minus Shannon entropy normalized by log2 of the number of productive unique TCRs. CD4 or CD8 identity of scalp clones was inferred by cross-referencing scalp TCRbeta sequences with sorted blood CD4 and CD8 repertoires. As stored in TCRdb, this immuneACCESS dataset retains in-frame rearrangements with V and J assigned. A fraction of the clones does not appear; measured against another copy, unresolved V genes explain less than half of the discrepancy, and the remainder lacks a known reason. The V and J calls and clone size were taken over from that table, and D and trimming were inferred from the DNA. The sample table shows 110,000 to 150,000 clones, and 70% to 90% are seen once. The leading ten clones occupy 13% of the sample.

Compared with germline, V lacks 2 bases and J lacks 6 bases; bases without a gene match: 16. Based on the germline V gene, the CDR1 and CDR2 sequences are SQVTM and ANQGSEA. The CDR3 runs 17 amino acids, cysteine and phenylalanine included. Left in the record is the CDR3 DNA by itself, 51 bases read in frame from the first base. Sequenced here: CD8+ T cells sorted from blood, sampled at week 4, from a patient treated with tofacitinib. This clonotype was sampled from a human donor with alopecia areata. Recombination linked TRBV29-1 to TRBJ2-7, and TRBD1 matches 10 of the central bases. Read as DNA, the sequence is TGCAGCGTTGAAAAGAGGGGCCGGGACAGGGGACCTCCCGAGCAGTACTTC. It translates to CSVEKRGRDRGPPEQYF.